Following are 20 T cell receptor beta chains from one sample sequenced in a study of cytomegalovirus exposure and HLA in healthy donors (dated by TCRdb to the late 2010s). Receptor amplification or capture employed the immunoSEQ multiplex PCR assay. A mixture of 60 forward primers for TCR Vbeta segments and 13 reverse primers for TCR Jbeta segments was used in the multiplex PCR. The table was pulled from immuneACCESS by TCRdb, which kept in-frame rearrangements only. Such tables lose some clones; where checked, under half of the loss comes from unresolved V genes, and the rest has no known cause. This sample is represented by around 100,000 clones; around 77% of them were singletons. Clones ranked in the top ten supply 5% to 6% of the sample. Material: PBMCs. These TCRs come from a young woman in good health and CMV-seropositive.

This chain links TRBV11-1 with TRBJ1-1; a possible D gene is TRBD1 (5 bases). The V and J ends lost 1 base and 2 bases respectively, with 11 bases between them. The CDR3 is 15 residues long. Germline lookup yields CDR1 SGHAT and CDR2 FQDESV (reference sequence). CDR3: CASSLGQTDNTEAFF. CDR3 coding DNA: TGTGCCAGCAGCTTAGGACAGACCGATAACACTGAAGCTTTCTTT.

The chain joins TRBV5-5 to TRBJ2-1, with TRBD1 matching over 7 bases. The junction had 8 bases not matched to a gene; V was cut back by 3 bases and J by 2 bases. The CDR3 is 16 residues long. Germline values: CDR1 SGHKS, CDR2 YYEKEE (reference sequence). The CDR3 DNA reads as TGTGCCAGCAGCTACATCGACAGGGTAACCTACAATGAGCAGTTCTTC. Amino acids: CASSYIDRVTYNEQFF.

The rearrangement joins TRBV30 to TRBJ1-6; 9 bases are shared with TRBD1. J gave up 1 base and V 5 bases, and 6 bases lay outside the gene matches. The CDR3 covers 16 residues. Germline V gene sequence: CDR1 GTSNPN, CDR2 SVGIG (reference sequence). The CDR3 here is CAWGTGSGSYNSPLHF. The CDR3 nucleotides read TGTGCCTGGGGGACAGGGTCGGGATCCTATAATTCACCCCTCCACTTT.

This clone was picked up a small number of times. The chain employs TRBV5-6 and TRBJ1-1; unclear D gene. The CDR3 totals 12 residues. Germline V gives CDR1 SGHDT, CDR2 YYEEEE. With 4 bases removed from V and 3 bases from J, the gap between germline ends came to 7 bases. The CDR3 region is CASSRDYTEAFF. For the CDR3, the DNA is TGTGCCAGCAGCCGAGACTACACTGAAGCTTTCTTT.

The genes are TRBV27 and TRBJ1-5, with D perhaps matching TRBD1 (5 bases). The CDR3 has 12 amino acids. Germline lookup yields CDR1 MNHEY and CDR2 SMNVEV (reference sequence). V was pared by 9 bases and J by 9 bases, with 15 bases between. This CDR3 is CASGWQGTPQHF. CDR3 DNA: TGTGCCAGTGGGTGGCAGGGCACGCCCCAGCATTTT.

This clone has just a few counts. The chain employs TRBV11-2 and TRBJ2-1; tentatively, D is TRBD2 (5 bases). Per germline, CDR1 SGHAT and CDR2 FQNNGV. The CDR3 covers 17 residues. Trimming took 0 bases from V and 0 from J, leaving 12 bases between them. CDR3 sequence reads: CASSLDPSFSSYNEQFF. CDR3 DNA sequence: TGTGCCAGCAGCTTAGACCCTAGCTTCAGCTCCTACAATGAGCAGTTCTTC.

This clone was counted a few times. The genes are TRBV15 and TRBJ2-2; D perhaps matches TRBD2 (5 bases). Germline loops: CDR1 LNHNV, CDR2 YYDKDF (reference sequence). The CDR3 extends over 15 amino acids. V was trimmed by 0 bases and J by 5 bases, leaving 10 bases between them. CDR3 loop: CATSRDFAGTGELFF. The CDR3 bases are TGTGCCACCAGCAGAGATTTCGCGGGTACCGGGGAGCTGTTTTTT.

This clone was seen only a few times. V and J are TRBV7-9 and TRBJ1-5, with D possibly TRBD1 on 6 matching bases. From germline, CDR1 is SEHNR and CDR2 FQNEAQ (reference sequence). This CDR3 has 15 amino acids. Trimming took off 1 base at V and 0 bases at J, with 7 bases between the two ends. The CDR3 sequence is CASSLGDNSNQPQHF. CDR3 bases: TGTGCCAGCAGCTTAGGGGACAATAGCAATCAGCCCCAGCATTTT.

The chain recombines TRBV14 with TRBJ2-1, with 10 bases lining up with TRBD2. The V segment lost 4 bases and the J segment 10 bases; nucleotides outside the gene matches: 13. The CDR3 length is 16 residues. CDR1 and CDR2 (germline): SGHDN, FVKESK. The CDR3 nucleotides read TGTGCCAGCAGCCGAGAAATGGGACTAGCGACCCAGGAGCAGTTCTTC. Encoded protein: CASSREMGLATQEQFF.

V usage is TRBV5-1 and J usage is TRBJ1-6, with D hard to call. The CDR3 is 15 residues long. CDR1 and CDR2 from the germline V gene are SGHRS and YFSETQ. V dropped 0 bases and J dropped 5 bases, with 9 bases sitting between them. The CDR3 protein is CASSLASGDNSPLHF. The CDR3, as DNA: TGCGCCAGCAGCTTGGCCTCAGGCGATAATTCACCCCTCCACTTT.

This clone appeared a few times. The chain employs TRBV4-2 and TRBJ1-4, with D hard to call. The CDR3 totals 16 residues. Trimming shortened V by 1 base and J by 6 bases, and 15 bases separated the two germline ends. The germline V gene encodes CDR1 LGHNA and CDR2 YNFKEQ. CDR3 nucleotides: TGTGCCAGCAGCCAAGTTGTAGACATTGTGGATGAAAAACTGTTTTTT. It translates to CASSQVVDIVDEKLFF.

The chain joins TRBV21-1 to TRBJ2-1; the D call in the table, TRBD2, was not verified against the DNA. TRBV21-1 is designated a pseudogene. The CDR3 has 16 residues. The CDR3 protein is CARSGTSGAWGNEQFF. The DNA of the CDR3 is TGTGCCAGATCCGGGACTAGCGGGGCCTGGGGAAATGAGCAGTTCTTC.

The chain uses TRBV5-1 and TRBJ2-5; D is undetermined. The CDR3 has 16 amino acids. The germline gives CDR1 SGHRS, CDR2 YFSETQ. The germline V and J ends were trimmed by 0 bases and 2 bases, with 14 bases remaining between them. This chain's CDR3 is CASSLAATRIQETQYF. CDR3 nucleotide sequence: TGCGCCAGCAGCTTGGCCGCGACACGAATTCAAGAGACCCAGTACTTC.

This rearrangement joins TRBV9 to TRBJ2-7; the D gene is possibly TRBD1 (6 bases). CDR3 size: 17 residues. The ends were cut back, 4 bases at V and 0 bases at J, with 20 bases in the middle. Germline assignment: CDR1 SGDLS and CDR2 YYNGEE. The CDR3 here is CASSPKSGTFFSYEQYF. The CDR3 DNA sequence: TGTGCCAGCAGCCCCAAATCCGGGACATTTTTCTCCTACGAGCAGTACTTC.

As for this clone: The junction shows a germline mismatch at one end, possibly a read error. The chain has TRBV7-7 and TRBJ2-1, with 8 positions matching TRBD2. Germline values: CDR1 SSHAT, CDR2 FNYEAQ (reference sequence). The CDR3 contains 15 residues. This CDR3 reads CASSSGAGAEVEQFF. CDR3 sequence (DNA): TGTGCTAGCAGCTCAGGAGCGGGGGCGGAAGTTGAGCAGTTCTTC.

The genes are TRBV5-1 and TRBJ2-2; weak D call: TRBD1 (6 bases). V lost 1 base and J lost 4, with 11 bases in between. Germline CDR1 reads SGHRS; CDR2 reads YFSETQ. The CDR3 runs 15 residues. The chain's CDR3 is CASSLMGATTGELFF. Written as DNA, the CDR3 is TGCGCCAGCAGCTTGATGGGGGCGACCACCGGGGAGCTGTTTTTT.

This clone has a handful of counts. This chain connects TRBV7-3 to TRBJ1-1, with a tentative D call TRBD1 (6 bases). The germline V gene encodes CDR1 SGHTA and CDR2 FQGTGA. V gave up 2 bases and J gave up 10 bases, with 14 bases separating them. The CDR3 runs 13 residues. CDR3 coding DNA: TGTGCCAGCAGCTTAGGGGGCCCCCCCGCAGCTTTCTTT. This codes for CASSLGGPPAAFF. Looking up the rest from reference TRBV7-3 and TRBJ1-1 gives the full variable domain: GAGVSQTPSNKVTEKGKYVELRCDPISGHTALYWYRQSLGQGPEFLIYFQGTGAADDSGLPNDRFFAVRPEGSVSTLKIQRTERGDSAVYLCASSLGGPPAAFFGQGTRLTVV.

The rearrangement links TRBV7-3 to TRBJ1-1, with D possibly TRBD1 on 5 matching bases. V shed 5 bases and J shed 4 bases, with 11 bases lying between them. The CDR3 loop spans 13 amino acids. The V gene's germline CDR1 is SGHTA and CDR2 FQGTGA. As DNA, the CDR3 is TGTGCCAGCAGCCTCGGGGGGTCCACTGAAGCTTTCTTT. This codes for CASSLGGSTEAFF.

This chain links TRBV29-1 with TRBJ1-2, with no clear D. V lost 2 bases, J lost 4 bases, and 8 bases lay in between. CDR1 SQVTM and CDR2 ANQGSEA come from the germline V gene. This CDR3 region has 12 residues. The CDR3 here is CSVERDTYGYTF. The CDR3 DNA reads as TGCAGCGTTGAACGGGATACCTATGGCTACACCTTC. Full variable domain (remainder filled in from reference TRBV29-1 and TRBJ1-2): SAVISQKPSRDICQRGTSLTIQCQVDSQVTMMFWYRQQPGQSLTLIATANQGSEATYESGFVIDKFPISRPNLTFSTLTVSNMSPEDSSIYLCSVERDTYGYTFGSGTRLTVV.

The chain employs TRBV7-3 and TRBJ1-2; D perhaps matches TRBD1 (5 bases). The CDR3 extends over 14 amino acids. The V and J ends lost 2 bases and 4 bases respectively, with 11 bases between them. Germline values: CDR1 SGHTA, CDR2 FQGTGA. For the CDR3, the DNA is TGTGCCAGCAGCTTAGGAGGGAGGGGCTATGGCTACACCTTC. This sequence encodes CASSLGGRGYGYTF. The whole variable domain, filled in from reference TRBV7-3 and TRBJ1-2, reads GAGVSQTPSNKVTEKGKYVELRCDPISGHTALYWYRQSLGQGPEFLIYFQGTGAADDSGLPNDRFFAVRPEGSVSTLKIQRTERGDSAVYLCASSLGGRGYGYTFGSGTRLTVV.